A selection of T cell receptor beta chains follows, all from one sample in a study of blood T cell repertoires in COVID-19. This table comes from immunoSEQ multiplex PCR, and its TCRdb copy is limited to in-frame clones, with some not included. The table shows some 380,000 clones, with 90% occurring only once. The sample consisted of peripheral blood. The receptors stem from a man in his late teens or twenties with active or convalescent COVID-19. Each CDR3 is given with its conserved first and last residue. A D gene is named only where the DNA matches it firmly. Expanded clones get a size class; other rows say once, few or many, or leave the size out.

TRBJ1-5 | . | . | TRBV15 | TGTGCCACCAGCAGAGACCTCCGGGACAAAAATCAGCCCCAGCATTTT | CATSRDLRDKNQPQHF
TRBJ1-2 | TRBD1 | . | TRBV6-1 | TGTGCCAGCAGTCAAGAGACAGGGGCCACTAACTATGGCTACACCTTC | CASSQETGATNYGYTF
TRBJ1-6 | . | . | TRBV7-9 | TGTGCCAGCAGCCAATCAGGGGTGTCACCCCTCCACTTT | CASSQSGVSPLHF
TRBJ2-5 | . | . | TRBV4-2 | TGTGCCAGCAGCCAAGATGGGCAGGGGAGAATACCCCAAGAGACCCAGTACTTC | CASSQDGQGRIPQETQYF
TRBJ1-5 | . | . | TRBV5-1 | TGCGCCAGCAAGTGGGGGGATCAGCCCCAGCATTTT | CASKWGDQPQHF
TRBJ2-1 | TRBD1 | . | TRBV18 | TGTGCCAGCTCATCAAACAGGGGTTCCTACAATGAGCAGTTCTTC | CASSSNRGSYNEQFF
TRBJ1-5 | . | once | TRBV21-1 | TGTGCCAGCAGGGGAAACGAAGGGGGCCGAGATCAGCCCCAGCATTTT | CASRGNEGGRDQPQHF
TRBJ2-1 | TRBD1 | once | TRBV3-1/TRBV3-2 | TGTGCCAGCAGCCATACCGGGACAGGGGTCTACAATGAGCAGTTCTTC | CASSHTGTGVYNEQFF
TRBJ1-2 | . | . | TRBV24-1 | TGTGCCACCAGTGCTACACTCGGGAGGCAAGGCTACACCTTC | CATSATLGRQGYTF
TRBJ2-6 | TRBD2 | . | TRBV3-1/TRBV3-2 | TGTGCCAGCAGCCACCTCATGGCGGGAGAGGACCCTGGGGCCAACGTCCTGACTTTC | CASSHLMAGEDPGANVLTF
TRBJ1-2 | TRBD1 | . | TRBV2 | TGTGCCAGCAGTGAAGCGGGGGACAGGCGCTATGGCTACACCTTC | CASSEAGDRRYGYTF
TRBJ1-5 | . | few | TRBV19 | TGTGCCAGTAGTATCCTACAGGGTAGCGGCAATCAGCCCCAGCATTTT | CASSILQGSGNQPQHF
TRBJ2-7 | TRBD2 | . | TRBV11-1 | TGTGCCAGCAGCTTAAGCGGGGATTCCTACGAGCAGTACTTC | CASSLSGDSYEQYF
TRBJ2-2 | . | . | TRBV3-1/TRBV3-2 | TGTGCCAGCAGCCAAGATCGACGGGGAACCGGGGAGCTGTTTTTT | CASSQDRRGTGELFF
TRBJ2-1 | . | . | TRBV6-6 | TGTGCCAGCACTCCCGGAGGCTTGACCTACAATGAGCAGTTCTTC | CASTPGGLTYNEQFF
TRBJ1-1 | TRBD1 | few | TRBV5-1 | TGCGCCAGCAGCTTCGGACAGGGCATGAACACTGAAGCTTTCTTT | CASSFGQGMNTEAFF
TRBJ2-5 | . | . | TRBV7-8 | TGTGCCAGCCACAATCCCGGCAGGGGGGCGAAAGAGACCCAGTACTTC | CASHNPGRGAKETQYF
TRBJ1-2 | . | . | TRBV12-3/TRBV12-4 | TGTGCCAGCAGTTACTACAGGGTGATCGGCTACACCTTC | CASSYYRVIGYTF
TRBJ1-1 | . | few | TRBV5-6 | TGTGCCAGCAGCTTGGTGGGCAGGAACACTGAAGCTTTCTTT | CASSLVGRNTEAFF
TRBJ2-5 | TRBD1 | . | TRBV27 | TGTGCCAGTAAAGGGGGCGGCGTACCCCAGTACTTC | CASKGGGVPQYF
TRBJ2-7 | . | . | TRBV9 | TGTGCCAGCAGCACACTTGGGGACAACTACGAGCAGTACTTC | CASSTLGDNYEQYF
TRBJ2-5 | . | . | TRBV7-2 | TGTGCCAGCAGCTACAGGGTACAAGAGACCCAGTACTTC | CASSYRVQETQYF
TRBJ1-3 | . | . | TRBV13 | TGTGCCAGCAGCTTAAGCCTAACGGCTGGAAACACCATATATTTT | CASSLSLTAGNTIYF
TRBJ2-1 | TRBD2 | . | TRBV5-1 | TGCGCCAGCAGCCCCCGGCCAGCGGGAGGGCCCGATGAGCAGTTCTTC | CASSPRPAGGPDEQFF
TRBJ2-7 | TRBD1 | . | TRBV28 | TGTGCCAGCAGACCCCCCGGGACAGGGGTGTTCTACGAGCAGTACTTC | CASRPPGTGVFYEQYF
TRBJ2-2 | . | . | TRBV11-3 | TGTGCCAGCAGCTTAGAACTTAGCTCGTACACCGGGGAGCTGTTTTTT | CASSLELSSYTGELFF
TRBJ1-3 | . | . | TRBV9 | TGTGCCAGCAGCCCAGCGGGCCAGCATCAGAACACCATATATTTT | CASSPAGQHQNTIYF
TRBJ2-3 | TRBD2 | . | TRBV9 | TGTGCCAGCAGCGAAACGGTCCCGGGACTAGCGAAACGCACTGCTGATACGCAGTATTTT | CASSETVPGLAKRTADTQYF
TRBJ1-1 | TRBD1 | . | TRBV18 | TGTGCCAGCTCACCAGGGACAGGGGGACTCACTGAAGCTTTCTTT | CASSPGTGGLTEAFF
TRBJ1-5 | TRBD1 | . | TRBV5-1 | TGCGCCAGCAGCATAACAGGGGGCAACAATCAGCCCCAGCATTTT | CASSITGGNNQPQHF
TRBJ2-2 | TRBD1 | . | TRBV10-1 | TGCGCCAGCACCGAGAGGGACAGAACGAACACCGGGGAGCTGTTTTTT | CASTERDRTNTGELFF
TRBJ1-4 | . | few | TRBV19 | TGTGCCAGCCGCGAGTGGGGGCAGGGTGAAAAACTGTTTTTT | CASREWGQGEKLFF
TRBJ1-2 | . | once | TRBV6-2/TRBV6-3 | TGTGCCAGCAGTTACCGGGGAGGGAACTATGGCTACACCTTC | CASSYRGGNYGYTF
TRBJ2-7 | . | . | TRBV9 | TGTGCCAGCAGCGTAACCTCGGCGGGCGAGCAGTACTTC | CASSVTSAGEQYF
TRBJ1-5 | TRBD1 | . | TRBV27 | TGTGCCAGCAGTCAGGGGGCGCAGTCGCCCCAGCATTTT | CASSQGAQSPQHF
TRBJ1-6 | . | . | TRBV19 | TGTGCCAGTAGTATACTCTCCGGGAGTAATTCACCCCTCCACTTT | CASSILSGSNSPLHF
TRBJ1-6 | . | few | TRBV2 | TGTGCCAGCACCCTCCAGGCCACCAGTAATTCACCCCTCCACTTT | CASTLQATSNSPLHF
TRBJ2-4 | . | . | TRBV15 | TGTGCCACCAGCAGAGATTGGCAGGGAAGAGCCAAAAACATTCAGTACTTC | CATSRDWQGRAKNIQYF
TRBJ2-7 | . | . | TRBV6-5 | TGTGCCAGCAGTCGAACCGGGACAAACTCCTACGAGCAGTACTTC | CASSRTGTNSYEQYF
TRBJ2-5 | . | . | TRBV27 | TGTGCCAGCAGTTCCGCCCGCGGTAGCGCGTTTCAAGAGACCCAGTACTTC | CASSSARGSAFQETQYF
TRBJ2-5 | TRBD1 | . | TRBV5-1 | TGCGCCAGCAGCTTGGTGGGGACAGGGGAAGAGACCCAGTACTTC | CASSLVGTGEETQYF